This paragraph reports one T cell receptor (beta chain). CDR1 SGHDN and CDR2 FVKESK come from the germline V gene. The V end lost 5 bases, the J end lost 0 bases, and 11 bases lay between the germline ends. The CDR3 spans 16 residues. In the source study's methods: By means of reference gene primer amplification, nucleated cell counts were estimated. Assay: immunoSEQ multiplex PCR; the TCRdb copy retains only in-frame clones and omits some. That table gives V, J and clone size, and the DNA gave D and trimming. The table shows 150,000 to 200,000 clones, with about 85% occurring only once. The source of the sample is a study of blood T cell repertoires in COVID-19. Across the whole study: The study drew acute and convalescent COVID-19 samples from the United States, Italy and Spain.

Patients of the Seattle cohort, enrolled during active infection, were followed longitudinally. Sequenced sample: peripheral blood. The origin of this receptor is a woman in her seventies with COVID-19, enrolled during active disease. The chain has TRBV14 and TRBJ2-6; tentative D call: TRBD2 (5 bases). The CDR3 is CASSIGLTSGANVLTF. The CDR3 coding sequence is TGTGCCAGCAGCATAGGACTCACCTCTGGGGCCAACGTCCTGACTTTC.